A selection of T cell receptor beta chains follows, all from one sample in a study of breast tumors, draining lymph nodes, adjacent tissues. Each CDR3 protein is one row after TCRdb ran MiXCR on the multiplex PCR reads. The sample carries roughly 220,000 distinct CDR3 sequences, 30% to 35% recorded once. Sequences were obtained from axillary lymph node tissue. The receptors shown here come from a female donor with breast cancer. Some clones in this sample may be carry-over from other donors' samples. The CDR3 runs from the conserved cysteine through the conserved F or W. A D gene is named only where the DNA matches it firmly. Clone size appears in some rows only: once, few, many, or a class for an expanded clone.

J gene: TRBJ2-7
V gene: TRBV27
clone size: few
D gene: TRBD2
CDR3 DNA: TGTGCCAGCAATACGATTAGGGGAGGGTCCTACGAGCAGTACTTC
CDR3 protein: CASNTIRGGSYEQYF

J gene: TRBJ2-5
V gene: TRBV24-1
clone size: many
D gene: TRBD1
CDR3 DNA: TGTGCCACCAGTGAGCCCGGGACAGGGGACCGAGAGACCCAGTACTTC
CDR3 protein: CATSEPGTGDRETQYF

J gene: TRBJ1-2
V gene: TRBV28
clone size: NA
D gene: NA
CDR3 DNA: TGTGCCACCTCGAGCAACAGGGAAGGAGGTGGCTACACCTTC
CDR3 protein: CATSSNREGGGYTF

J gene: TRBJ1-5
V gene: TRBV20-1
clone size: NA
D gene: NA
CDR3 DNA: TGCAGTGCCAGCCGCGGGGGGGGCCTCGGCAATCAGCCCCAGCATTTT
CDR3 protein: CSASRGGGLGNQPQHF

J gene: TRBJ2-5
V gene: TRBV19
clone size: many
D gene: TRBD2
CDR3 DNA: TGTGCCAGTAGTGCTGGGACTAGAACCGCAGAGACCCAGTACTTC
CDR3 protein: CASSAGTRTAETQYF

J gene: TRBJ2-2
V gene: TRBV7-3
clone size: many
D gene: NA
CDR3 DNA: TGTGCCAGCAGCTTAATTGGACCCTACACCGGGGAGCTGTTTTTT
CDR3 protein: CASSLIGPYTGELFF

J gene: TRBJ1-2
V gene: TRBV4-1
clone size: NA
D gene: NA
CDR3 DNA: TGCGCCAGCAGCCAAGTAGCGGGACCGCGAAATGGCTACACCTTC
CDR3 protein: CASSQVAGPRNGYTF

J gene: TRBJ2-1
V gene: TRBV19
clone size: many
D gene: NA
CDR3 DNA: TGTGCCAGTAGTATAAGAGAGGGAAGCTCCTACAATGAGCAGTTCTTC
CDR3 protein: CASSIREGSSYNEQFF

J gene: TRBJ2-5
V gene: TRBV7-9
clone size: NA
D gene: NA
CDR3 DNA: TGTGCCAGCAGCACCGACTCCTTGCAGACCCAGTACTTC
CDR3 protein: CASSTDSLQTQYF

J gene: TRBJ1-2
V gene: TRBV29-1
clone size: NA
D gene: NA
CDR3 DNA: TGCAGCGTTGAATCCGTTTTAAGTCGGGGCTACACCTTC
CDR3 protein: CSVESVLSRGYTF